A selection of T cell receptor beta chains follows, all from one sample in a study of T cell repertoires in cytomegalovirus infection. In TCRdb, the reads were re-called with MiXCR into one record per CDR3 protein. The sample shows around 450,000 distinct CDR3 sequences, about 33% of them seen only once. What was sequenced was PBMCs. Receptor source: a human donor in good health (CMV status not recorded). Some clones in this sample may be carry-over from other donors' samples. CDR3s include the opening cysteine and the closing phenylalanine or tryptophan. The D gene is left open where the match is weak. Expanded clones are given a class, and other clones once, few, many or no size at all.

CDR3 protein	CDR3 DNA	clone size	D gene	V gene	J gene
CASSLVGLAGAYNEQFF	TGTGCCAGCAGCTTAGTAGGGCTAGCGGGGGCCTACAATGAGCAGTTCTTC	few	TRBD2	TRBV7-8	TRBJ2-1
CASSSADILFF	TGTGCCAGCAGCTCAGCTGACATACTGTTTTTT	many	.	TRBV7-6	TRBJ1-4
CASSRLTTDYGYTF	TGTGCCAGTAGTAGACTCACAACGGACTATGGCTACACCTTC	.	.	TRBV19	TRBJ1-2
CSVGHPAGTEAFF	TGCAGCGTTGGACACCCTGCAGGCACTGAAGCTTTCTTT	few	.	TRBV29-1	TRBJ1-1
CASSYPREGNQPQHF	TGTGCCAGCAGTTACCCCAGGGAAGGCAATCAGCCCCAGCATTTT	few	.	TRBV6-8	TRBJ1-5
CSAKDRGGTEAFF	TGCAGTGCCAAGGACAGGGGGGGAACTGAAGCTTTCTTT	few	TRBD1	TRBV20-1	TRBJ1-1
CASSERGDKHNEQFF	TGTGCCAGCAGTGAGAGGGGAGACAAACACAATGAGCAGTTCTTC	many	.	TRBV6-4	TRBJ2-1
CSARSLDYGYTF	TGCAGTGCTCGCAGCCTGGACTATGGCTACACCTTC	few	.	TRBV20-1	TRBJ1-2
CASSQRDRGNTEAFF	TGCGCCAGCAGCCAACGGGACAGGGGGAACACTGAAGCTTTCTTT	.	TRBD1	TRBV4-1	TRBJ1-1
CASSGSFLRLAGDQETQYF	TGTGCCAGCAGCGGGAGCTTCCTTCGACTAGCGGGGGACCAAGAGACCCAGTACTTC	few	TRBD2	TRBV5-4	TRBJ2-5